This T cell receptor (beta chain) is from a study of shared clonotypes between healthy human individuals. Study-level findings and limits: Among a few donors, approximately 5% of naive CD4 clonotypes were found in common.

Clones were read by immunoSEQ multiplex PCR, and TCRdb kept only the in-frame ones, dropping some. The sample shows approximately 1.1 million clones, about four fifths of them seen only once. About this clone itself: Its antigen is undetermined.

Source material: memory CD4+ T cells from PBMCs. Subset in this sample: CD45RA-negative fraction. The receptor was derived from a man younger than 30 in good health. Some clones in this sample may be carry-over from other donors' samples.

The CDR3, as DNA: TGTGCCAGCAGCGTAGGTAGGACTAGGTACGAGCAGTACTTC. This translates into CASSVGRTRYEQYF. V and J are TRBV9 and TRBJ2-7; 7 bases fit TRBD2. CDR1 is SGDLS and CDR2 is YYNGEE in the germline V gene. The J segment lost 4 bases and the V segment lost 0 bases, leaving 4 bases of the junction unmatched. CDR3 length equals 14 residues.